The clone carrying this TCR beta chain is termed medium-sized. Its antigen is not identified. The data were taken from a study of type 1 regulatory T cells. One entry per CDR3 protein, called by TCRdb with MiXCR from the reads. The data show 2,500 to 4,000 distinct CDR3 sequences, with around 8% seen just once and 5.5% to 7% held by the top ten. Germline lookup yields CDR1 DFQATT and CDR2 SNEGSKA (reference sequence). The CDR3 consists of 12 residues. With 7 bases clipped from V and 4 bases from J, the junction kept 6 bases outside the gene matches. The sequenced sample consisted of cultured T cells, either the whole culture or a sorted T cell fraction (not recorded which). This clonotype was obtained from a human donor in good health. The chain is built from TRBV20-1 and TRBJ2-5, with 7 bases aligning to TRBD1. The CDR3 region is CSEPGTAETQYF. CDR3 nucleotide sequence: TGCAGTGAACCTGGGACAGCAGAGACCCAGTACTTC.